The present T cell receptor (beta chain) was sequenced within a study of blood T cell repertoires in COVID-19. This clone was found a few times. TCRdb keeps only in-frame clones here, not all; method: immunoSEQ multiplex PCR. There are about 180,000 clones in the sample; about four fifths occur only once, and approximately 14% lies in the top ten. The length of the CDR3 is 12 residues. CDR1 is LGHDT, CDR2 YNNKEL, per germline (reference sequence). The V end lost 3 bases, the J end lost 10 bases, and 12 bases lay between the germline ends. The source material was peripheral blood. The TCR originated in a man younger than 30 with active or convalescent COVID-19. The chain links TRBV3-1 (or the pseudogene TRBV3-2) to TRBJ1-1, with a possible D match to TRBD1 (5 bases). The CDR3 coding sequence is TGTGCCAGCAGCCACCTCGGGGGGAGAGCTTTCTTT. Translated, it gives CASSHLGGRAFF.